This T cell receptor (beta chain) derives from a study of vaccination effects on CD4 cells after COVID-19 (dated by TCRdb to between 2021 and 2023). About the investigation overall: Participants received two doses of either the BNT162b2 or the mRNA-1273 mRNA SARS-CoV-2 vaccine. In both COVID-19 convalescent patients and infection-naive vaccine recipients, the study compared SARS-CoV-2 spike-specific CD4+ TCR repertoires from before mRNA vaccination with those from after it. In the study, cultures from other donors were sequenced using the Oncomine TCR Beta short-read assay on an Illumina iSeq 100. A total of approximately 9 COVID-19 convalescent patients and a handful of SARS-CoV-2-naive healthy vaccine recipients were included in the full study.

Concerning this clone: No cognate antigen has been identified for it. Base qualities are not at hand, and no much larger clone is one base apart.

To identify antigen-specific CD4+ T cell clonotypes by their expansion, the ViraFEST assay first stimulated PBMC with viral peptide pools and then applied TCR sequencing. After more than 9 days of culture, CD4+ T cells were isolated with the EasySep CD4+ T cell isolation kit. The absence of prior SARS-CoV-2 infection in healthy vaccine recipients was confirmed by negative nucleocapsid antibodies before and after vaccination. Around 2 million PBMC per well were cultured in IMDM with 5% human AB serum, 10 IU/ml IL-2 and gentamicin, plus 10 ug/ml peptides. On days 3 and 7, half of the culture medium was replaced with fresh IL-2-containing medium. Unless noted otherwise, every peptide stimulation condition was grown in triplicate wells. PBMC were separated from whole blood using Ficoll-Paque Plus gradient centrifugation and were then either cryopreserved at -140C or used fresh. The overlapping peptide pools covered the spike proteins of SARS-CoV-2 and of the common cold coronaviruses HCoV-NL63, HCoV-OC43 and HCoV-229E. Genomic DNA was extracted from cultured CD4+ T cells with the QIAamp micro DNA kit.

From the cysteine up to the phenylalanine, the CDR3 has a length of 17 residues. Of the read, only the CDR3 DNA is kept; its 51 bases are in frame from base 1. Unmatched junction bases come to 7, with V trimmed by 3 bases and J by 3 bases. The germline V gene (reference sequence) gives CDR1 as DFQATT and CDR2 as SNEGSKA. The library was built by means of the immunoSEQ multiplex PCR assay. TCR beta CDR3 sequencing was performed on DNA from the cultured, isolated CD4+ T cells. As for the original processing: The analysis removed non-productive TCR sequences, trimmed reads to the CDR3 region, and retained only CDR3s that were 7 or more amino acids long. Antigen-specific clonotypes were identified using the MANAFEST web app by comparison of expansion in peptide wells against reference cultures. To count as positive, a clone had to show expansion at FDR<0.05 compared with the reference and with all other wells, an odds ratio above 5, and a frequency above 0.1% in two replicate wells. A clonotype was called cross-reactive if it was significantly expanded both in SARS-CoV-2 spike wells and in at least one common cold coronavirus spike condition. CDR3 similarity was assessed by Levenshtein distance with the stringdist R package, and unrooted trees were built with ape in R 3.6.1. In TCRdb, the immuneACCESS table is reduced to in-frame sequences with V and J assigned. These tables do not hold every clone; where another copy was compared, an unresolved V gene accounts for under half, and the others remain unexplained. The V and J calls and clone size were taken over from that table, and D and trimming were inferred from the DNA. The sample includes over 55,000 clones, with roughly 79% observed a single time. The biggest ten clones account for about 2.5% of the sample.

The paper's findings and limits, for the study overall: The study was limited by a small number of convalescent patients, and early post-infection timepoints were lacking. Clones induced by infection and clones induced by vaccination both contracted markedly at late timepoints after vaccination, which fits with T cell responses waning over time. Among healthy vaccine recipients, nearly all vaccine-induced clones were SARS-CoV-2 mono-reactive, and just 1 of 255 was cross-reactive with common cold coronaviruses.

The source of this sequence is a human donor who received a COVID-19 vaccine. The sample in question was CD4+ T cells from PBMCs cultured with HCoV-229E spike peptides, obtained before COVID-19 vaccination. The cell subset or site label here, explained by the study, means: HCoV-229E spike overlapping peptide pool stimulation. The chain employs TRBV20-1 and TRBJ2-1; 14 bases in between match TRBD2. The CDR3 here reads CSASGLAGGHGYNEQFF. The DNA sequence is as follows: TGCAGTGCTAGTGGACTAGCGGGGGGCCATGGCTACAATGAGCAGTTCTTC.